The rows below give T cell receptor beta chains drawn from one sample of a study of shared clonotypes between healthy human individuals. The data were produced by immunoSEQ multiplex PCR, yet TCRdb's version contains in-frame clones alone and is incomplete. Here the sample spans about 2.1 million clones, approximately 92% being singletons. The sequenced sample consisted of naive CD8+ T cells from PBMCs. All receptors come from a young man in good health. Some clones in this sample may be carry-over from other donors' samples. CDR3s leave out the opening cysteine and the closing phenylalanine or tryptophan. Each record gives: J gene, V gene, CDR3 protein.

TRBJ2-1,TRBV9,ASSQHRDPYNEQF
TRBJ2-4,TRBV18,ASSPYETGTNIQY
TRBJ1-3,TRBV7-3,ASSLDGGNTIY
TRBJ2-7,TRBV10-3,AISESAKGLDEQY
TRBJ1-2,TRBV29-1,SVRGDYGYT
TRBJ2-2,TRBV7-9,ASATKAGERRAGELF
TRBJ1-1,TRBV25-1,ASSPQGLEAF
TRBJ2-7,TRBV2,ASSEGLAGDSYEQY
TRBJ2-7,TRBV11-2,ASSPGGGVYEQY
TRBJ1-1,TRBV6-6,ASSYPASSTEAF
TRBJ2-2,TRBV7-9,ASAGPRATGELF
TRBJ2-1,TRBV5-1,ASSFPEGGPSYNEQF
TRBJ2-2,TRBV7-8,ASSSPGGVHAGELF
TRBJ2-1,TRBV7-3,ASSLKATSGRYHNEQF
TRBJ2-3,TRBV28,ASSFSGSGEADTQY
TRBJ2-7,TRBV19,ASSTGTSGLYEQY
TRBJ2-3,TRBV28,ASSSPLETDTQY
TRBJ2-1,TRBV27,ASSLSRLDEQF
TRBJ2-7,TRBV2,ASSDLGGSSYEQY
TRBJ1-1,TRBV25-1,ASSELSWNTEAF
TRBJ2-1,TRBV5-4,ASSPSTSGDEQF
TRBJ2-1,TRBV5-1,ASSPGRQDEQF
TRBJ2-1,TRBV9,ASSPKGRDRVYNEQF
TRBJ1-2,TRBV28,ASTPTGTTDGYT
TRBJ1-2,TRBV27,ASRGGQRHYGYT
TRBJ2-5,TRBV10-3,AISGGTGVERETQY
TRBJ2-7,TRBV28,ASSFIQGRYEQY
TRBJ2-7,TRBV4-2,ASSRGTAHEQY
TRBJ2-5,TRBV21-1,ASSRRPGQRPETQY
TRBJ2-1,TRBV5-1,ASSDREPYNEQF
TRBJ2-7,TRBV25-1,ASRGWDRGYEQY
TRBJ1-4,TRBV19,ASRPRSPDRGGEEKLF
TRBJ2-7,TRBV27,ASSWGTSYEQY
TRBJ1-1,TRBV9,ASSSTGEVRKAF
TRBJ2-2,TRBV9,ASSLTGFPTNTGELF
TRBJ1-5,TRBV6-1,ASDSIGKRNQPQH
TRBJ2-3,TRBV27,ASSLGTSGFTDTQY
TRBJ2-7,TRBV7-6,ASSLDLGGSAGAYEQY
TRBJ2-7,TRBV27,ASSPPGGGTNEQY
TRBJ2-4,TRBV7-8,ASSLEGLLEQY
TRBJ2-7,TRBV27,ASKRRAGDEQY
TRBJ2-7,TRBV28,ASSFGQGES
TRBJ1-1,TRBV19,ASSMFNSLEAF
TRBJ1-1,TRBV25-1,ASSEPWGNTEAF
TRBJ2-7,TRBV11-2,ASSLSGFLAEQY
TRBJ2-7,TRBV6-1,ASRTGLEQY
TRBJ1-1,TRBV10-2,ASSDGEAF
TRBJ2-7,TRBV2,ASGWAGVDEQY
TRBJ2-5,TRBV28,ASSFAEIRQETQY
TRBJ1-3,TRBV9,ASSVGGPGNTIY
TRBJ1-2,TRBV29-1,SVLGGADLNYGYT
TRBJ2-7,TRBV9,ASSVVSTNLYEQY
TRBJ2-5,TRBV27,ASRGIAGGPEETQY
TRBJ2-4,TRBV30,AWDDLAKNIQY